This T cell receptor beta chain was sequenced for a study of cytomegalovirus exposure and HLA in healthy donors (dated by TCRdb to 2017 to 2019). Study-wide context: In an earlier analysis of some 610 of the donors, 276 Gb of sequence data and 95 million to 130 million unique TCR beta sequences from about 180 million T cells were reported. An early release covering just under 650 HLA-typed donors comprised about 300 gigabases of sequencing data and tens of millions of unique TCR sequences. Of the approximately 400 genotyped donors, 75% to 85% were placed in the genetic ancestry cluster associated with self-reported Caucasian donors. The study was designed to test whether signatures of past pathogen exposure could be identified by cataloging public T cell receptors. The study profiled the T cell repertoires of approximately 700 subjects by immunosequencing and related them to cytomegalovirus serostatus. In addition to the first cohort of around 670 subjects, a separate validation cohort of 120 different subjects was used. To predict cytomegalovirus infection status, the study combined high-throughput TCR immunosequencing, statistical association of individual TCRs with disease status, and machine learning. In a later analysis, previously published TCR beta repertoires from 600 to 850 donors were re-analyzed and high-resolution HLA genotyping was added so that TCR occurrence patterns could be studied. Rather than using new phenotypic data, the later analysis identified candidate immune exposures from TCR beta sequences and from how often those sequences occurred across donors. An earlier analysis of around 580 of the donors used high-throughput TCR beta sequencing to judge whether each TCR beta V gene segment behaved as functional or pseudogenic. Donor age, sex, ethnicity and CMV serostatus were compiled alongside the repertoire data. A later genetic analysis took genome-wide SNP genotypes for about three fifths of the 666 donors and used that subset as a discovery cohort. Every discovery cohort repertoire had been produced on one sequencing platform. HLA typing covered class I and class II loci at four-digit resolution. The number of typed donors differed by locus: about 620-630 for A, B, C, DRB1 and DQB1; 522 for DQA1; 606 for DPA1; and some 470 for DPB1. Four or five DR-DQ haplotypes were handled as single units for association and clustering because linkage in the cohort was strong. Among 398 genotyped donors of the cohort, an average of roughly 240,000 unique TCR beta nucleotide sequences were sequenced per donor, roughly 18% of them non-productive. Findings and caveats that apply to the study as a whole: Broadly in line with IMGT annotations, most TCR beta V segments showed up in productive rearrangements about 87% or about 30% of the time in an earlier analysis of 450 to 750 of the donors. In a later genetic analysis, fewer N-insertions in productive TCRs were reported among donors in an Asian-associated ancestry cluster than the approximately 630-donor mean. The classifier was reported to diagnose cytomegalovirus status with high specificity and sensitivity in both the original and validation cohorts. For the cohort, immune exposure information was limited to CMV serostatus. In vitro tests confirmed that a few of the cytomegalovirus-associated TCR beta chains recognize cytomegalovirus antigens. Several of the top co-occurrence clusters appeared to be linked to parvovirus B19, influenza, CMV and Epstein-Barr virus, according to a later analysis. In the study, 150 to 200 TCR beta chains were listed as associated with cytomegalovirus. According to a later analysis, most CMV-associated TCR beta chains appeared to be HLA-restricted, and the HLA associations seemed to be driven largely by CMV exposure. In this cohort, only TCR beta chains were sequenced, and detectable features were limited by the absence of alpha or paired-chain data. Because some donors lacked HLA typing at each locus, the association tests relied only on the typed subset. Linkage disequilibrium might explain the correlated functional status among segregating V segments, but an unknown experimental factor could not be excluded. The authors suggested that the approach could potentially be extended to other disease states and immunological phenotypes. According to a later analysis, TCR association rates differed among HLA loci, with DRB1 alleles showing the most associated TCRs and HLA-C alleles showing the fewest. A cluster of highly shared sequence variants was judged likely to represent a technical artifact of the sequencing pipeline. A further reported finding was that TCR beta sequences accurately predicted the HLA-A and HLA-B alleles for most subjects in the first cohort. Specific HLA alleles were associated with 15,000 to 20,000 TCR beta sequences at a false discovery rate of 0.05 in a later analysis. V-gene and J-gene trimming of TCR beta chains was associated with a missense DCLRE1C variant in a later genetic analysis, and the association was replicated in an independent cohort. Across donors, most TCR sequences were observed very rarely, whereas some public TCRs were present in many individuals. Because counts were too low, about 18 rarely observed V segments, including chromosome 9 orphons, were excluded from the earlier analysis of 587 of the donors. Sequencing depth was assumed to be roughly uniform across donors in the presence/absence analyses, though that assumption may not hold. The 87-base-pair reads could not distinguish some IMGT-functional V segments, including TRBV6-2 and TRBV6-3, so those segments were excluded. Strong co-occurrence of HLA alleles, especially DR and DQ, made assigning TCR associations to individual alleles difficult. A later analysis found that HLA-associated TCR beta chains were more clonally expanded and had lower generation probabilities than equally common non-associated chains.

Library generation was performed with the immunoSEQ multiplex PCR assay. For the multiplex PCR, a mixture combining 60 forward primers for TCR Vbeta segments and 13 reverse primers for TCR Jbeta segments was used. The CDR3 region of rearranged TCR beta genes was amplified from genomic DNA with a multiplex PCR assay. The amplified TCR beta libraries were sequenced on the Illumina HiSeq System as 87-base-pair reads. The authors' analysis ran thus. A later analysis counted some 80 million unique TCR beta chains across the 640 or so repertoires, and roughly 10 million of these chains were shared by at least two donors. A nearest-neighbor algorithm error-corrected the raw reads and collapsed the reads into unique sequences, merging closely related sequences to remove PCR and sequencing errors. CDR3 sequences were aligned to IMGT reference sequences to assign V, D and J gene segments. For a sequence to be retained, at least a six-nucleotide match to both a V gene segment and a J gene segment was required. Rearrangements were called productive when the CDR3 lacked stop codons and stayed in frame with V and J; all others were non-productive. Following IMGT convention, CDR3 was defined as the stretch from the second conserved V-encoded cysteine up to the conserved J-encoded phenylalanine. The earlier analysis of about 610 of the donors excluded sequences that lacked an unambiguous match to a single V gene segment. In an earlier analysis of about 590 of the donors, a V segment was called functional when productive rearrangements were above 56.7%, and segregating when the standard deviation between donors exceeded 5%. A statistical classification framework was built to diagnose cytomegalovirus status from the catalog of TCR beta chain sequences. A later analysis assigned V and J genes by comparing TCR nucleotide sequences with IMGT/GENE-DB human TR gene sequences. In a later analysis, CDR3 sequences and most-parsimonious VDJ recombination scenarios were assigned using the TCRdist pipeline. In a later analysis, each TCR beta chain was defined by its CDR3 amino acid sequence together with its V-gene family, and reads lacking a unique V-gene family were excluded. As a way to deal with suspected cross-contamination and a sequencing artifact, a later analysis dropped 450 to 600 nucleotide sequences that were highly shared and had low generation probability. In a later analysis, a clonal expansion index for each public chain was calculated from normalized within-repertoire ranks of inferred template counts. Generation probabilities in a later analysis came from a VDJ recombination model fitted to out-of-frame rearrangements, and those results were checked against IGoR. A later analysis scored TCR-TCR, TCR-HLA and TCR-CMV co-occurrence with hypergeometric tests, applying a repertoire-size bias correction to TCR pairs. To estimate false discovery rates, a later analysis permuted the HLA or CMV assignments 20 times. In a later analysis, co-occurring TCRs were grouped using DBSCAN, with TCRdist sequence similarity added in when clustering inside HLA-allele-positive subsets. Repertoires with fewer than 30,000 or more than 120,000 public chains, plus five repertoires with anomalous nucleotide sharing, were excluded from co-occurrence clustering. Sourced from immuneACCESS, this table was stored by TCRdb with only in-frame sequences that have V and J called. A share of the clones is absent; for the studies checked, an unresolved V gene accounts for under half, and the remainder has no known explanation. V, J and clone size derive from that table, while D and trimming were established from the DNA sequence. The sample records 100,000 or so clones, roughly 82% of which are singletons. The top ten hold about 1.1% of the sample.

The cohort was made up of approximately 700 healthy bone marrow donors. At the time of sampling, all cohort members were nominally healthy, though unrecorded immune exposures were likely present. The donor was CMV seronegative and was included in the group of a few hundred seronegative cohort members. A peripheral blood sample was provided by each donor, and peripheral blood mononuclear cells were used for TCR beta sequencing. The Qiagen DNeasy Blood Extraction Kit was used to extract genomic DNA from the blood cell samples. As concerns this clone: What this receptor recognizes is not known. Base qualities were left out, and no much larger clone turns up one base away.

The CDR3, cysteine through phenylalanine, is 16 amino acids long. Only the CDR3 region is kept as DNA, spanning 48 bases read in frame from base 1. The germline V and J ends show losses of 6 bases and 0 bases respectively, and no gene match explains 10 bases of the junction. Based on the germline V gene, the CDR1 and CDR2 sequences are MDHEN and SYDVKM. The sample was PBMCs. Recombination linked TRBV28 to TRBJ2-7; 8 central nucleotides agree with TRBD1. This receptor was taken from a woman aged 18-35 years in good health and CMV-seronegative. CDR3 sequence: CASSPRDRSTSYEQYF. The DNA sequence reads TGTGCCAGCAGCCCCCGGGACAGGTCAACCTCCTACGAGCAGTACTTC.